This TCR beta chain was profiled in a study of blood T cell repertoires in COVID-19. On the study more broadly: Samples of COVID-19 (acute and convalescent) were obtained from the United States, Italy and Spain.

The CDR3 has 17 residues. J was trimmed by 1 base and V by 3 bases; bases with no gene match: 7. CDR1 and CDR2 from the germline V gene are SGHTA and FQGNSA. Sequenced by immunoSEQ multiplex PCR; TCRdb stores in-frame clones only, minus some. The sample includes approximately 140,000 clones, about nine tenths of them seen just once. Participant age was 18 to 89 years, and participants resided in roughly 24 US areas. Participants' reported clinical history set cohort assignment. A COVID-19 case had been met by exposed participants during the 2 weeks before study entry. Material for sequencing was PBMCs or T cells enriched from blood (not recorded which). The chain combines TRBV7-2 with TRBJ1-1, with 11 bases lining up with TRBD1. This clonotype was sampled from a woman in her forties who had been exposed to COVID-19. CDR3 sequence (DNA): TGTGCCAGCAGCTTTGCCGAAGGGACAGGGGGGAACACTGAAGCTTTCTTT. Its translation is CASSFAEGTGGNTEAFF.